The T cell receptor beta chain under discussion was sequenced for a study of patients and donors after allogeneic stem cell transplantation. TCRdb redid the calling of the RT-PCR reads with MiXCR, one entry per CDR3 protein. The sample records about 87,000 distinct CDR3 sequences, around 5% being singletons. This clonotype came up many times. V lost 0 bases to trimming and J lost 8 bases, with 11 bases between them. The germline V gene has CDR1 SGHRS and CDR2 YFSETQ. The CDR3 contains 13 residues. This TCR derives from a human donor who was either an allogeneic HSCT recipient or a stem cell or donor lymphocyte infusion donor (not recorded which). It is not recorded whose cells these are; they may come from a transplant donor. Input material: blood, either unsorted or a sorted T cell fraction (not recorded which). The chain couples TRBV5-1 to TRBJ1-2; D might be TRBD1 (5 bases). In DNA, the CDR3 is TGCGCCAGCAGCTTGGAGGCAGGGTCGGGCTACACCTTC. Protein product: CASSLEAGSGYTF.